This T cell receptor (beta chain) was sequenced during a study of PD-L1 blockade in urothelial cancer. Study summary: Among blood samples, the median T cell count was around 150,000.

Data came from immunoSEQ multiplex PCR; TCRdb stores just in-frame clones and leaves some out. The sample consists of roughly 60,000 clones, over 70% of them appearing once. The germline V gene has CDR1 SNHLY and CDR2 FYNNEI. The CDR3 is 13 amino acids. Losses at the gene ends were 9 bases for V and 0 bases for J; bases not matched to a gene: 2. Study observations and caveats: At 3 weeks on treatment, tumor-associated clones expanded more with durable benefit.

This clone showed up just a few times. No antigen is known for it. The chain carries TRBV2 and TRBJ2-1; 7 nucleotides match TRBD2. The input for sequencing was PBMCs, taken around atezolizumab (anti-PD-L1) treatment. The source of this sequence is a man in his 70s with urothelial cancer. The DNA for the CDR3 is TGTGCCAGTGGGGGGGTCTCCTACAATGAGCAGTTCTTC. It yields the protein CASGGVSYNEQFF.